A single sample is the source of the 20 T cell receptor beta chains below, sequenced in a study of Ad26.COV2.S vaccination and SARS-CoV-2 variants. Treatment given: some 20 received Ad26.COV2.S at low or high dose, single or two shots; a few received placebo; per-sample allocation not given. Sample collection was performed on day 63 after the first vaccine or placebo injection. Profiled with immunoSEQ multiplex PCR; TCRdb holds only in-frame clones, not every one. The sample has about 420,000 clones, 70% to 90% seen once. The sequences come from peripheral blood, collected in a trial of Ad26.COV2.S vaccine versus placebo. The receptors were gathered from a person between 18 and 65 years old who received the Ad26.COV2.S COVID-19 vaccine or a placebo.

The chain employs TRBV12-3 or TRBV12-4 and TRBJ2-1; perhaps TRBD1 as D (5 bases). CDR3 length: 13 residues. V gave up 6 bases and J gave up 6 bases, with 12 bases separating them. The CDR3 DNA follows: TGTGCCAGCAGCCGCGCAGGGTTCAATGAGCAGTTCTTC. This codes for CASSRAGFNEQFF.

V and J are TRBV7-3 and TRBJ1-1; D not certain. The V gene lost 1 base and the J gene lost 3 bases, with 6 bases spanning the gap. Germline values: CDR1 SGHTA, CDR2 FQGTGA. This CDR3 spans 13 amino acids. CDR3 loop: CASSLNADTEAFF. The CDR3 bases are TGTGCCAGCAGCTTAAACGCTGACACTGAAGCTTTCTTT.

This clone was seen just once. The chain has TRBV2 and TRBJ2-7, with 9 bases identical to TRBD1. CDR1 and CDR2 (germline): SNHLY, FYNNEI. This CDR3 spans 16 amino acids. Unmatched junction bases numbered 9, after V lost 4 bases and J lost 2 bases. The CDR3 sequence: CASSGLWTGATYEQYF. The CDR3 bases are TGTGCCAGCAGTGGCCTCTGGACAGGGGCAACCTACGAGCAGTACTTC.

J is TRBJ2-4 and V is TRBV3-1 (or the pseudogene TRBV3-2); TRBD1 matches at 10 bases. The CDR3 contains 13 residues. Germline loops: CDR1 LGHDT, CDR2 YNNKEL (reference sequence). V trimming: 3 bases; J trimming: 7 bases; junction bases outside the gene matches: 0. The CDR3 spells CASSQDRGNIQYF. CDR3 coding DNA: TGTGCCAGCAGCCAGGACAGGGGGAACATTCAGTACTTC.

CDR3 in amino acids: CASRDGTGLPNEKLFF. The CDR3 coding sequence is TGCGCCAGCAGAGACGGGACAGGGTTACCTAATGAAAAACTGTTTTTT. This chain joins TRBV23-1 and TRBJ1-4; TRBD1 aligns across 9 bases. TRBV23-1 is identified as an open reading frame with a role that is uncertain. The CDR3 has 16 amino acids. Trimming took 6 bases from V and 3 from J; bases not matched to a gene: 8.

This clone came up once. The rearrangement links TRBV11-3 to TRBJ2-7; tentative D call: TRBD2 (6 bases). The CDR3 consists of 14 residues. Trimming took off 1 base at V and 3 bases at J, with 10 bases between the two ends. The germline CDR1 and CDR2 sequences are SGHNT and YENEEA. CDR3 sequence reads: CASSLGAGLYEQYF. The DNA for the CDR3 is TGTGCCAGCAGCTTAGGAGCGGGCCTCTACGAGCAGTACTTC.

V gene TRBV7-6 combines with J gene TRBJ2-7, with 12 bases aligning to TRBD1. Germline V gene lookup returns CDR1 SGHVS and CDR2 FNYEAQ. The CDR3 is made up of 15 amino acids. The V segment lost 10 bases and the J segment 5 bases; nucleotides outside the gene matches: 12. The CDR3 here is CATGSRDRGPDEQYF. The CDR3 DNA reads TGTGCCACCGGGAGCCGGGACAGGGGGCCGGACGAGCAGTACTTC. Variable domain in full (rest from reference TRBV7-6 and TRBJ2-7): GAGVSQSPRYKVTKRGQDVALRCDPISGHVSLYWYRQALGQGPEFLTYFNYEAQQDKSGLPNDRFSAERPEGSISTLTIQRTEQRDSAMYRCATGSRDRGPDEQYFGPGTRLTVT.

The J gene is TRBJ1-1, the V gene TRBV30; 7 bases fit TRBD1. CDR1 and CDR2 (germline): GTSNPN, SVGIG (reference sequence). V shed 0 bases and J 5 bases; nucleotides not matched to a gene: 6. The CDR3 runs 14 residues. The CDR3 bases are TGTGCCTGGAGTGTACAGGCAGGGGGGACTGAAGCTTTCTTT. Translated, it gives CAWSVQAGGTEAFF. Using reference TRBV30 and TRBJ1-1 for the parts outside the CDR3, the full variable domain is SQTIHQWPATLVQPVGSPLSLECTVEGTSNPNLYWYRQAAGRGLQLLFYSVGIGQISSEVPQNLSASRPQDRQFILSSKKLLLSDSGFYLCAWSVQAGGTEAFFGQGTRLTVV.

This clone was counted between two and nine times. This rearrangement joins TRBV5-8 to TRBJ1-5; no clear D gene. With 0 bases removed from V and 6 bases from J, the gap between germline ends came to 7 bases. The germline gives CDR1 SGHTS, CDR2 YDEGEE. The CDR3 runs 13 residues. For the CDR3, the DNA is TGTGCCAGCAGCTTGGAGCGCGGTCAGCCCCAGCATTTT. The encoded protein is CASSLERGQPQHF.

The J gene is TRBJ1-2, the V gene TRBV29-1; TRBD1 matches at 10 bases. The CDR3 has 13 amino acids. CDR1 and CDR2 (germline): SQVTM, ANQGSEA. V was pared by 7 bases and J by 4 bases, with 6 bases of the junction left unmatched. The CDR3 loop reads CSAKTGGVYGYTF. The CDR3 coding sequence is TGCAGCGCTAAGACAGGGGGCGTCTATGGCTACACCTTC.

V and J are TRBV12-2 and TRBJ2-1; the table's D call TRBD2 went unverified against the DNA. TRBV12-2 is a pseudogene locus. The CDR3 extends over 12 amino acids. CDR3 loop: CASRLSRLGGFF. The CDR3, as DNA: TGTGCAAGTCGCCTGAGCCGACTCGGCGGGTTCTTC.

The V gene is TRBV14, the J gene TRBJ2-7; D is ambiguous. Germline values: CDR1 SGHDN, CDR2 FVKESK. CDR3 length equals 14 residues. The ends were cut back, 0 bases at V and 10 bases at J, with 16 bases in the middle. DNA of the CDR3: TGTGCCAGCAGCCAAGAAGACCTATGGTCAAAACAGTACTTC. It translates to CASSQEDLWSKQYF.

The chain combines TRBV7-9 with TRBJ2-1, with TRBD2 identical over 8 bases. The CDR3 is 18 amino acids. Per germline, CDR1 SEHNR and CDR2 FQNEAQ (reference sequence). V gave up 0 bases and J gave up 5 bases; unmatched junction bases: 12. The CDR3 DNA sequence: TGTGCCAGCAGCTTAGCAGGGCAGACTAGCGAGAAGAACAATGAGCAGTTCTTC. This codes for CASSLAGQTSEKNNEQFF.

CDR3 DNA: TGTGCCAGTAGTACCGGACTAGGCACCTACGAGCAGTACTTC. Protein: CASSTGLGTYEQYF. The chain carries TRBV19 and TRBJ2-7, with 7 positions matching TRBD2. Germline V gene sequence: CDR1 LNHDA, CDR2 SQIVND (reference sequence). CDR3 length: 14 amino acids. J was trimmed by 2 bases and V by 4 bases; bases with no gene match: 5. Based on the CDR3 plus reference TRBV19 and TRBJ2-7, the full variable domain is DGGITQSPKYLFRKEGQNVTLSCEQNLNHDAMYWYRQDPGQGLRLIYYSQIVNDFQKGDIAEGYSVSREKKESFPLTVTSAQKNPTAFYLCASSTGLGTYEQYFGPGTRLTVT.

The chain joins TRBV7-8 to TRBJ2-3; TRBD1 might be the D (6 bases). The CDR3 is 17 amino acids. CDR1 and CDR2 (germline): SGHVS, FQNEAQ. The ends were cut back, 0 bases at V and 3 bases at J, with 16 bases in the middle. CDR3 in amino acids: CASSLALIRGSTDTQYF. As DNA, the CDR3 is TGTGCCAGCAGCTTAGCGCTTATCAGGGGATCTACAGATACGCAGTATTTT.

This chain uses TRBV10-1 with TRBJ2-1; possible D gene TRBD1, 5 bases. Germline V lookup: CDR1 WNHNN, CDR2 SYGVQD (reference sequence). The CDR3 contains 12 residues. V was shortened by 7 bases and J by 6 bases, with 10 bases between the two germline ends. CDR3 sequence (DNA): TGCGCCAGCAAAAGGGGCCGCAATGAGCAGTTCTTC. Protein: CASKRGRNEQFF.

The V call is TRBV18, the J call TRBJ2-5; 7 nucleotides line up with TRBD2. Germline values: CDR1 KGHSH, CDR2 LQKENI. V shed 6 bases and J 4 bases; nucleotides not matched to a gene: 5. CDR3 size: 13 residues. The CDR3: CASSETSLETQYF. In DNA, the CDR3 is TGTGCCAGCTCTGAGACTAGCTTAGAGACCCAGTACTTC.

The CDR3 sequence: CASSLTKGESYEQYF. The CDR3 DNA is TGTGCCAGCAGCTTAACCAAGGGGGAGTCCTACGAGCAGTACTTC. The chain is built from TRBV7-3 and TRBJ2-7; maybe TRBD1 (6 bases). The V end was cut by 0 bases, the J end by 1 base, with 10 bases between. There are 15 residues in the CDR3. In germline, CDR1 is SGHTA, CDR2 FQGTGA.

This chain uses TRBV30 with TRBJ1-4; 8 positions match TRBD1. This CDR3 has 12 residues. J lost 6 bases, V lost 7 bases, and 4 bases had no gene match. Germline-derived CDR1 and CDR2 are GTSNPN and SVGIG (reference sequence). In nucleotides, the CDR3 is TGTGCCTACGACAGGGGCGATGAAAAACTGTTTTTT. It translates to CAYDRGDEKLFF.

The rearrangement uses TRBV28 and TRBJ1-1; D possibly corresponds to TRBD1 (6 bases). CDR1 and CDR2 from the germline V gene are MDHEN and SYDVKM. V was shortened by 5 bases and J by 1 base, with 11 bases between the two germline ends. CDR3 size: 14 residues. The CDR3 region has the DNA TGTGCCAGCAGTAGGGGGGATAGGAACACTGAAGCTTTCTTT. Its protein product is CASSRGDRNTEAFF.